This TCR beta chain derives from a study of cytomegalovirus exposure and HLA in healthy donors. Across the study: About 179 million T cells yielded approximately 110 million unique TCR beta sequences in earlier analysis. Study outcomes and limitations: In a later analysis, across HLA loci, associated TCR counts were highest for DRB1, lowest for HLA-C. CMV antigen specificity of a few CMV-associated chains was confirmed in vitro.

Germline V gives CDR1 SGHAT, CDR2 FQNNGV. The CDR3 covers 13 residues. As for this clone: Its antigen is still unknown.

This PCR relied on a set of 60 Vbeta primers and 13 Jbeta primers. Data came from immunoSEQ multiplex PCR; TCRdb stores just in-frame clones and leaves some out. The table has about 170,000 clones, roughly 76% seen once. The gene calls are TRBV11-2 and TRBJ2-5, with a possible D match to TRBD1 (6 bases). The J call is doubtful: the DNA matches TRBJ2-7 better. This receptor was obtained from a woman younger than 35 in good health and CMV-seropositive. The sequenced material came from PBMCs. The CDR3 loop reads CASSPDPRGEQYF. CDR3 bases: TGTGCCAGCAGCCCCGACCCCAGGGGCGAGCAGTACTTC.